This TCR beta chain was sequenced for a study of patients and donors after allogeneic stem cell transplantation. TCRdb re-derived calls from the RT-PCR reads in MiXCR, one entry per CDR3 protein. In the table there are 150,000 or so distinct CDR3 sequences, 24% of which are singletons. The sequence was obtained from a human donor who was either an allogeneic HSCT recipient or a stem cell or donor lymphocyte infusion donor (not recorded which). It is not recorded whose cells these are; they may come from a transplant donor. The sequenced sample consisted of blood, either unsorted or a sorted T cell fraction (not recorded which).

This CDR3 reads CASRYRGNEQFF. The CDR3 DNA follows: TGTGCCAGCAGGTACAGGGGAAATGAGCAGTTCTTC. The chain joins TRBV27 to TRBJ2-1; 7 positions match TRBD1. Germline CDR1 MNHEY, CDR2 SMNVEV (reference sequence). The CDR3 loop spans 12 amino acids. The V segment lost 6 bases and the J segment 7 bases; nucleotides outside the gene matches: 3.